The next 18 T cell receptor beta chains were all read from a single sample in a study of blood T cell repertoires in COVID-19. TCRdb's copy holds only in-frame clones and misses some; the assay was immunoSEQ multiplex PCR. This table holds some 150,000 clones, roughly 90% found once. The specimen sequenced was peripheral blood. The receptors here all came from a woman aged 60 to 75 with COVID-19, enrolled during active disease.

The chain couples TRBV6-2 or TRBV6-3 to TRBJ2-7; D call uncertain. The germline V and J ends were trimmed by 7 bases and 0 bases, with 22 bases remaining between them. CDR1 MNHEY and CDR2 SVGEGT come from the germline V gene. CDR3 length equals 17 residues. Here the CDR3 DNA reads TGTGCCAGCACCCCATCGAAGCTGGCGCCTAGCTCCTACGAGCAGTACTTC. This encodes CASTPSKLAPSSYEQYF.

This chain joins TRBV29-1 and TRBJ1-1; D remains ambiguous. Trimming cost V 0 bases and J 2 bases, with 13 bases left between them. Germline lookup yields CDR1 SQVTM and CDR2 ANQGSEA. CDR3 length equals 15 residues. The CDR3 DNA reads as TGCAGCGTTGAAGACTCTGGACGGGGAAACACTGAAGCTTTCTTT. Its protein is CSVEDSGRGNTEAFF.

This chain joins TRBV7-2 and TRBJ1-6, with 9 bases that match TRBD1. Germline V CDR1 and CDR2: SGHTA, FQGNSA. The CDR3 is 16 residues long. After removal of 1 base from V and 5 bases from J, the junction contained 3 bases not matched to a gene. DNA of the CDR3: TGTGCCAGCAGCTTAGGCGGGACAGGGAATAATTCACCCCTCCACTTT. As protein: CASSLGGTGNNSPLHF.

For the CDR3, the DNA is TGTGCCAGCAGCTTATTAAATGGCCCTGGGGCTAATCAGCCCCAGCATTTT. It specifies CASSLLNGPGANQPQHF. J is TRBJ1-5 and V is TRBV7-9; a possible D gene is TRBD1 (5 bases). V was trimmed by 2 bases and J by 4 bases, leaving 18 bases between them. This CDR3 has 17 amino acids. The V gene's germline CDR1 is SEHNR and CDR2 FQNEAQ (reference sequence).

V and J are TRBV30 and TRBJ2-5; D is ambiguous. CDR3 size: 11 residues. Looked up from germline, CDR1 is GTSNPN and CDR2 is SVGIG (reference sequence). V gave up 3 bases and J gave up 5 bases, with 7 bases separating them. The CDR3 DNA follows: TGTGCCTGGAGCCTTGCGGAGACCCAGTACTTC. This codes for CAWSLAETQYF.

This chain connects TRBV3-1 (or the pseudogene TRBV3-2) to TRBJ1-5; D not certain. Germline lookup yields CDR1 LGHDT and CDR2 YNNKEL (reference sequence). Trimming cost V 1 base and J 1 base, with 5 bases left between them. This CDR3 region has 14 residues. The CDR3 DNA is TGTGCCAGCAGCCAAGTGGGCAGCAATCAGCCCCAGCATTTT. Its translation is CASSQVGSNQPQHF.

This chain connects TRBV7-2 to TRBJ1-1; TRBD1 is a possible D gene (6 bases). With 6 bases removed from V and 3 bases from J, the gap between germline ends came to 26 bases. Germline V gene sequence: CDR1 SGHTA, CDR2 FQGNSA. This CDR3 region has 18 residues. The chain's CDR3 is CASSQFMRGRGSYTEAFF. For the CDR3, the DNA is TGTGCCAGCAGTCAATTTATGAGGGGGAGAGGCTCCTACACTGAAGCTTTCTTT.

This clone has a handful of counts. This sequence joins TRBV14 and TRBJ2-3; 9 bases are a match to TRBD2. The CDR3 runs 18 residues. The J segment lost 4 bases and the V segment lost 4 bases, leaving 15 bases of the junction unmatched. CDR1 SGHDN and CDR2 FVKESK come from the germline V gene. In nucleotides, the CDR3 is TGTGCCAGCAGCCCAACACTAGCGGGCGTGTCCCGGGCAGATACGCAGTATTTT. This encodes CASSPTLAGVSRADTQYF.

As regards this clone: Within the sample, other DNA sequences also encode this same CDR3. The chain couples TRBV24-1 to TRBJ2-2; D is possibly TRBD1 (6 bases). This CDR3 contains 16 residues. Germline assignment: CDR1 KGHDR and CDR2 SFDVKD. Trimming removed 2 bases from V and 0 bases from J, with 9 bases in between. The CDR3 loop reads CATSDWGTPNTGELFF. The CDR3 bases are TGTGCCACCAGTGATTGGGGGACACCGAACACCGGGGAGCTGTTTTTT.

The rearrangement links TRBV9 to TRBJ2-5; TRBD2 agrees at 9 bases. The CDR3 loop spans 16 amino acids. V lost 0 bases, J lost 4 bases, and 7 bases stayed unmatched. CDR1 is SGDLS, CDR2 YYNGEE, per germline. CDR3 in amino acids: CASSVELAGNLETQYF. In nucleotides, the CDR3 is TGTGCCAGCAGCGTAGAGCTAGCGGGAAATCTAGAGACCCAGTACTTC.

The chain carries TRBV11-2 and TRBJ1-4, with D possibly matching TRBD1 (6 bases). Trimming took off 1 base at V and 8 bases at J, with 14 bases between the two ends. This CDR3 is built from 15 residues. Germline-derived CDR1 and CDR2 are SGHAT and FQNNGV. The CDR3 bases are TGTGCCAGCAGCTTAGGGCAGGGGTTTAGGGAAAAACTGTTTTTT. As protein: CASSLGQGFREKLFF.

The chain has TRBV19 and TRBJ1-2; 9 bases agree with TRBD1. This CDR3 is 13 amino acids long. The V gene's germline CDR1 is LNHDA and CDR2 SQIVND (reference sequence). J was trimmed by 4 bases and V by 7 bases; bases with no gene match: 4. The CDR3 coding sequence is TGTGCCAGTAACGGGGACAGGGTCTATGGCTACACCTTC. Translating gives CASNGDRVYGYTF.

This clone appeared a single time. The chain uses TRBV7-6 and TRBJ1-3; D is uncertain. V gave up 3 bases and J gave up 0 bases, with 15 bases separating them. The germline V gene has CDR1 SGHVS and CDR2 FNYEAQ. The CDR3 sequence is 17 residues long. The CDR3 region has the DNA TGTGCCAGCAGCTTGAGGGAGCCAAGATACTCTGGAAACACCATATATTTT. This gives the protein CASSLREPRYSGNTIYF.

The gene calls are TRBV9 and TRBJ1-6; 7 bases agree with TRBD1. This CDR3 comprises 17 residues. The V gene end was trimmed by 4 bases and the J gene end by 6 bases; junction bases not matched to a gene: 13. Germline-derived CDR1 and CDR2 are SGDLS and YYNGEE. The DNA of the CDR3 is TGTGCCAGCAGCCCTAGGGGAGACAGGGCGAGTAATTCACCCCTCCACTTT. Protein: CASSPRGDRASNSPLHF.

V gene TRBV5-4 combines with J gene TRBJ1-1; TRBD1 matches 8 bases. Germline values: CDR1 SGHNT, CDR2 YYREEE (reference sequence). V shed 4 bases and J 0 bases; nucleotides not matched to a gene: 5. CDR3 length: 15 residues. The CDR3 is CASSPGQAMNTEAFF. DNA of the CDR3: TGTGCCAGCAGCCCGGGACAGGCAATGAACACTGAAGCTTTCTTT.

The chain has TRBV11-2 and TRBJ2-5; weak D call: TRBD1 (6 bases). Trimming removed 3 bases from V and 5 bases from J, with 10 bases in between. Germline CDR1 reads SGHAT; CDR2 reads FQNNGV. This CDR3 comprises 13 residues. CDR3 protein: CASSFAGVETQYF. Here the CDR3 DNA reads TGTGCCAGCAGCTTCGCAGGGGTGGAGACCCAGTACTTC.

The J gene is TRBJ2-3, the V gene TRBV11-3, with 7 bases that match TRBD2. The CDR3 runs 16 residues. J lost 1 base, V lost 2 bases, and 6 bases had no gene match. Looked up from germline, CDR1 is SGHNT and CDR2 is YENEEA. The CDR3 sequence: CASSLRRGLGTDTQYF. In nucleotides, the CDR3 is TGTGCCAGCAGCTTAAGGCGGGGGTTGGGCACAGATACGCAGTATTTT.

The chain combines TRBV24-1 with TRBJ1-2; TRBD1 matches 7 bases. This CDR3 has 17 amino acids. CDR1 and CDR2 from the germline V gene are KGHDR and SFDVKD. V trimming: 2 bases; J trimming: 4 bases; junction bases outside the gene matches: 12. DNA of the CDR3: TGTGCCACCAGTGATTCCAAAAGACAGGGTTCGGGCTATGGCTACACCTTC. Translating it yields CATSDSKRQGSGYGYTF.